One and the same sample provided the 22 T cell receptor beta chains below, sequenced in a study of cytomegalovirus exposure and HLA in healthy donors. The PCR contained 60 Vbeta and 13 Jbeta primers. Clones were sequenced by immunoSEQ multiplex PCR, and TCRdb holds only the in-frame ones, with some missing. The profile covers roughly 71,000 clones, with more than 75% appearing a single time and under 3% taken by the ten largest. Sequenced sample: PBMCs. All receptors come from a girl under 18 in good health and CMV-seropositive.

The rearrangement uses TRBV5-4 and TRBJ2-6, with 7 bases matching TRBD2. The germline gives CDR1 SGHNT, CDR2 YYREEE (reference sequence). The CDR3 contains 18 residues. Trimming took 2 bases from V and 0 from J; bases not matched to a gene: 8. CDR3 sequence: CASSFGGRQSSGANVLTF. DNA of the CDR3: TGTGCCAGCAGCTTCGGGGGGAGACAGAGCTCTGGGGCCAACGTCCTGACTTTC.

Notes on this clone: One end of the junction is discordant with germline, which a read error may explain. This rearrangement joins TRBV5-6 to TRBJ2-7; tentatively, D is TRBD1 (5 bases). The CDR3 consists of 14 residues. CDR1 and CDR2 (germline): SGHDT, YYEEEE. The CDR3 region is CASSSMDTSNEQYF. The CDR3 nucleotides read TGTGCCAGCAGCTCCATGGACACCTCCAACGAGCAGTACTTC.

CDR3 loop: CASRGTGVWREPQHF. As DNA, the CDR3 is TGTGCCAGCAGGGGGACAGGGGTGTGGAGAGAGCCCCAGCATTTT. This chain uses TRBV27 with TRBJ1-5; TRBD1 matches 10 bases. Looked up from germline, CDR1 is MNHEY and CDR2 is SMNVEV (reference sequence). This CDR3 region has 15 residues. The ends lost 6 bases at V and 8 bases at J; junction bases unmatched: 10.

The rearrangement links TRBV18 to TRBJ2-4; 7 nucleotides align to TRBD1. The CDR3 is made up of 13 amino acids. Trimming cost V 3 bases and J 6 bases; bases outside gene matches: 2. Germline CDR1 KGHSH, CDR2 LQKENI. This CDR3 reads CASSPDRLNIQYF. CDR3 nucleotide sequence: TGTGCCAGCTCACCGGACAGGCTAAACATTCAGTACTTC.

The chain combines TRBV30 with TRBJ1-2; D unclear. This CDR3 comprises 12 residues. Per the germline V gene, CDR1 is GTSNPN and CDR2 is SVGIG (reference sequence). V was cut by 3 bases and J by 4 bases, with 9 bases left in between. The CDR3 coding sequence is TGTGCCTGGAGCCACGGTACCTATGGCTACACCTTC. Its protein is CAWSHGTYGYTF.

The J gene is TRBJ1-1, the V gene TRBV27; D is undetermined. This CDR3 has 13 residues. Per the germline V gene, CDR1 is MNHEY and CDR2 is SMNVEV (reference sequence). Trimming removed 4 bases at V and 2 bases at J, with 8 bases between. The CDR3 protein is CASSYIPNTEAFF. DNA of the CDR3: TGTGCCAGCAGTTATATTCCCAACACTGAAGCTTTCTTT.

V is TRBV6-6 and J is TRBJ1-1; no definite D call. The germline CDR1 and CDR2 sequences are MNHNY and SVGAGI (reference sequence). V was trimmed by 6 bases and J by 1 base, leaving 15 bases between them. The CDR3 totals 15 residues. The CDR3 DNA reads as TGTGCCAGCAGCCCCGGTGGAGCACCGAACACTGAAGCTTTCTTT. Protein product: CASSPGGAPNTEAFF.

The chain carries TRBV28 and TRBJ1-2, with 9 bases fitting TRBD1. This CDR3 comprises 15 residues. CDR1 is MDHEN and CDR2 is SYDVKM in the germline V gene. Trimming took 2 bases from V and 5 from J; bases not matched to a gene: 6. The CDR3 DNA is TGTGCCAGCAGTTTAAGTACAGGGGGCGCATATGGCTACACCTTC. As protein: CASSLSTGGAYGYTF.

The rearrangement uses TRBV11-2 and TRBJ1-5; 8 bases align to TRBD1. Germline values: CDR1 SGHAT, CDR2 FQNNGV. This CDR3 contains 16 residues. With V trimmed by 7 bases and J by 11 bases, 19 bases remained unmatched. CDR3 sequence reads: CASKEHRGGRITAQHF. For the CDR3, the DNA is TGTGCCAGCAAGGAACACAGGGGGGGGCGGATCACGGCCCAGCATTTT.

The chain employs TRBV2 and TRBJ1-6; TRBD1 agrees at 7 bases. This CDR3 region has 18 residues. V was clipped by 1 base and J by 2 bases; unmatched bases: 8. Germline assignment: CDR1 SNHLY and CDR2 FYNNEI. CDR3 DNA sequence: TGTGCCAGCAGTGAAGAAAGACAGACAGGGCCCTATAATTCACCCCTCCACTTT. It encodes CASSEERQTGPYNSPLHF.

V gene TRBV2 combines with J gene TRBJ1-6, with D uncertain. Germline values: CDR1 SNHLY, CDR2 FYNNEI. The CDR3 loop spans 13 amino acids. The germline V and J ends were trimmed by 8 bases and 6 bases, with 11 bases remaining between them. CDR3 DNA: TGTGCCAGCGAGGTAGAACCTAATTCACCCCTCCACTTT. Translation: CASEVEPNSPLHF.

The chain couples TRBV5-1 to TRBJ2-7, with TRBD1 matching 7 bases. Germline V CDR1 and CDR2: SGHRS, YFSETQ. This CDR3 region has 14 residues. J was trimmed by 4 bases and V by 0 bases; bases with no gene match: 4. In DNA form, the CDR3 reads TGCGCCAGCAGCTTGGTTGGGACAGAGTACGAGCAGTACTTC. This gives the protein CASSLVGTEYEQYF. The whole variable domain, remainder taken from reference TRBV5-1 and TRBJ2-7, is KAGVTQTPRYLIKTRGQQVTLSCSPISGHRSVSWYQQTPGQGLQFLFEYFSETQRNKGNFPGRFSGRQFSNSRSEMNVSTLELGDSALYLCASSLVGTEYEQYFGPGTRLTVT.

The CDR3 protein is CASSYSTMEPEQFF. CDR3 bases: TGTGCCAGCAGTTACTCGACTATGGAACCCGAGCAGTTCTTC. The V gene is TRBV6-5, the J gene TRBJ2-1; maybe TRBD2 (5 bases). The CDR3 spans 14 residues. Per germline, CDR1 MNHEY and CDR2 SVGAGI. V gave up 0 bases and J gave up 10 bases, with 13 bases separating them.

J is TRBJ2-7 and V is TRBV27, with TRBD1 matching 8 bases. CDR1 is MNHEY and CDR2 is SMNVEV in the germline V gene (reference sequence). The CDR3 is 14 amino acids. Trimming took 5 bases from V and 3 from J; bases not matched to a gene: 6. The chain's CDR3 is CASSPSTGGYEQYF. For the CDR3, the DNA is TGTGCCAGCAGTCCGTCAACAGGGGGCTACGAGCAGTACTTC.

This chain links TRBV9 with TRBJ1-2; D is ambiguous. Looked up from germline, CDR1 is SGDLS and CDR2 is YYNGEE. The CDR3 totals 14 residues. Trimming pared 0 bases from V and 4 bases from J, leaving 10 bases between. This chain's CDR3 is CASSVAPHTYGYTF. The CDR3 region has the DNA TGTGCCAGCAGCGTAGCTCCCCACACCTATGGCTACACCTTC.

The J gene is TRBJ2-1, the V gene TRBV7-9, with 8 nucleotides matching TRBD2. This CDR3 comprises 16 residues. V lost 3 bases to trimming and J lost 5 bases; unmatched junction nucleotides: 9. The germline V gene has CDR1 SEHNR and CDR2 FQNEAQ (reference sequence). The CDR3 region is CASSFSPGTSDNEQFF. The CDR3 DNA is TGTGCCAGCAGCTTTAGCCCCGGGACTAGTGACAATGAGCAGTTCTTC.

As DNA, the CDR3 is TGCGCCAGCAGCCAGAGACTAGCGGGGGGCCCCCTTGGTAATGAGCAGTTCTTC. Protein sequence: CASSQRLAGGPLGNEQFF. The chain employs TRBV4-1 and TRBJ2-1; TRBD2 matches 13 bases. The CDR3 extends over 18 amino acids. Losses at the gene ends were 3 bases for V and 7 bases for J; bases not matched to a gene: 12. Germline V CDR1 and CDR2: MGHRA, YSYEKL.

This clone was picked up a small number of times. The V call is TRBV29-1, the J call TRBJ1-1; 9 bases map to TRBD1. The length of the CDR3 is 12 residues. CDR1 SQVTM and CDR2 ANQGSEA come from the germline V gene. V was clipped by 6 bases and J by 6 bases; unmatched bases: 5. DNA for the CDR3: TGCAGCGTCGAGGACAGGGGCCCTGAAGCTTTCTTT. Translated: CSVEDRGPEAFF.

The chain recombines TRBV20-1 with TRBJ1-2, with TRBD1 as a possible D gene (5 bases). Trimming took 5 bases from V and 5 from J, leaving 9 bases between them. Germline CDR1 and CDR2: DFQATT and SNEGSKA (reference sequence). CDR3 length: 11 residues. CDR3 amino acids: CSAPTEYGYTF. CDR3 bases: TGCAGTGCTCCGACAGAATATGGCTACACCTTC.

This clone qualifies as medium-sized (0.01 to 0.1%). The chain is built from TRBV2 and TRBJ2-1; 7 nucleotides match TRBD1. Germline assignment: CDR1 SNHLY and CDR2 FYNNEI. V shed 11 bases and J 5 bases; nucleotides not matched to a gene: 9. The CDR3 extends over 13 amino acids. The DNA for the CDR3 is TGTGCCGGGACCGGGACAGAAAACAATGAGCAGTTCTTC. It encodes CAGTGTENNEQFF.

The chain joins TRBV5-6 to TRBJ2-7, with 11 bases fitting TRBD1. This CDR3 is 16 amino acids long. V was clipped by 1 base and J by 5 bases; unmatched bases: 8. Germline values: CDR1 SGHDT, CDR2 YYEEEE. CDR3 loop: CASSLSGQGVLNEQYF. The CDR3 DNA reads TGTGCCAGCAGCTTGTCGGGACAGGGGGTTCTAAACGAGCAGTACTTC.

V usage is TRBV4-1 and J usage is TRBJ1-4; the match to TRBD1 covers 12 bases. CDR3 size: 19 residues. V trimming: 0 bases; J trimming: 2 bases; junction bases outside the gene matches: 7. Germline values: CDR1 MGHRA, CDR2 YSYEKL. The CDR3 DNA follows: TGCGCCAGCAGCCAAGATTGGGGGACAGGGGGCCGCACTAATGAAAAACTGTTTTTT. It is translated as CASSQDWGTGGRTNEKLFF.